This T cell receptor beta chain was sequenced during a study of blood T cell repertoires in COVID-19. The overall study: The United States, Italy and Spain were the sources of the acute and convalescent COVID-19 samples. PBMCs, B-cell-depleted T cells, or T cells were the source of the cDNA or gDNA that made up the material.

The germline V gene has CDR1 LGHDT and CDR2 YNNKEL (reference sequence). The CDR3 length is 17 residues. J was trimmed by 8 bases and V by 4 bases; bases with no gene match: 15. TCRdb keeps only in-frame clones here, not all; method: immunoSEQ multiplex PCR. The table lists around 300,000 clones, about 88% of them singletons. The clonotype was recovered from a woman between 50 and 59 years old who had recovered from COVID-19. Sample: PBMCs or T cells enriched from blood (not recorded which). The chain combines TRBV3-1 (or the pseudogene TRBV3-2) with TRBJ2-1; 9 bases fit TRBD2. The CDR3 nucleotides read TGTGCCAGCAGCCTACAATCGAGGGTAGCGGGAGCTTATGAGCAGTTCTTC. It encodes CASSLQSRVAGAYEQFF.